These 30 T cell receptor beta chains were sequenced from one sample in a study of blood T cell repertoires in COVID-19. The method was immunoSEQ multiplex PCR; TCRdb's version includes in-frame clones alone and lacks a portion of them. The repertoire includes about 300,000 clones, around 90% of them detected once, and more than 7.5% sits in the top ten. The sample comprised peripheral blood. The receptors come from a man aged 18 to 29 with active or convalescent COVID-19.

The J gene is TRBJ2-5, the V gene TRBV27, with 14 positions matching TRBD2. CDR1 and CDR2 from the germline V gene are MNHEY and SMNVEV (reference sequence). After removal of 9 bases from V and 3 bases from J, the junction contained 6 bases not matched to a gene. This CDR3 spans 15 amino acids. The CDR3 here is CASIGTSGGKETQYF. CDR3 coding DNA: TGTGCCAGTATAGGGACTAGCGGGGGAAAAGAGACCCAGTACTTC.

The chain employs TRBV6-2 or TRBV6-3 and TRBJ2-3; the match to TRBD2 covers 13 bases. Germline V gives CDR1 MNHEY, CDR2 SVGEGT. V dropped 2 bases and J dropped 2; count of bases not matched to a gene: 4. CDR3 size: 17 residues. The CDR3 DNA reads TGTGCCAGCAGTTACCCGACTAGCGGGGGGTTCACAGATACGCAGTATTTT. It encodes CASSYPTSGGFTDTQYF.

The chain has TRBV6-2 or TRBV6-3 and TRBJ2-5, with 10 positions matching TRBD1. Germline V gene data show CDR1 as MNHEY and CDR2 as SVGEGT. V trimming: 2 bases; J trimming: 5 bases; junction bases outside the gene matches: 20. The CDR3 consists of 20 residues. The CDR3 region has the DNA TGTGCCAGCAGTTACGGTATGACAGGGGGCATCCCATACCTCAGGGAGACCCAGTACTTC. The encoded protein is CASSYGMTGGIPYLRETQYF.

The V and J genes are TRBV19 and TRBJ2-5; a weak D match, TRBD1 (6 bases). Germline V lookup: CDR1 LNHDA, CDR2 SQIVND (reference sequence). The CDR3 loop spans 17 amino acids. The V end lost 5 bases, the J end lost 1 base, and 20 bases lay between the germline ends. The CDR3 is CASSSLRQEPIQETQYF. CDR3 coding DNA: TGTGCCAGTAGTTCCCTTAGACAGGAGCCCATCCAAGAGACCCAGTACTTC.

This clone was detected only a few times. V usage is TRBV6-4 and J usage is TRBJ2-1, with 8 bases lining up with TRBD2. V trimming: 0 bases; J trimming: 9 bases; junction bases outside the gene matches: 10. This CDR3 has 16 amino acids. CDR1 is MRHNA and CDR2 is SNTAGT in the germline V gene. CDR3 region: CASSDSGPSGGSEQFF. CDR3 in DNA: TGTGCCAGCAGTGACTCAGGGCCGAGCGGGGGTTCTGAGCAGTTCTTC.

This chain joins TRBV9 and TRBJ1-4; D may be TRBD1 (6 bases). CDR3 size: 17 residues. V was cut by 3 bases and J by 5 bases, with 20 bases left in between. Germline CDR1 and CDR2: SGDLS and YYNGEE. The CDR3 nucleotides are TGTGCCAGCAGCGCGTCGCCCCAAGGGGGTACCAATGAAAAACTGTTTTTT. It encodes CASSASPQGGTNEKLFF.

This chain links TRBV9 with TRBJ2-3, with 9 bases matching TRBD2. Germline V gene lookup returns CDR1 SGDLS and CDR2 YYNGEE. V was clipped by 0 bases and J by 1 base; unmatched bases: 3. There are 16 residues in the CDR3. The CDR3 DNA reads TGTGCCAGCAGCGTAGTTGTAGCGGGGGGCACAGATACGCAGTATTTT. Translation: CASSVVVAGGTDTQYF.

The V and J genes are TRBV5-6 and TRBJ1-2, with TRBD1 matching 7 bases. From germline, CDR1 is SGHDT and CDR2 YYEEEE. The J segment lost 5 bases and the V segment lost 0 bases, leaving 4 bases of the junction unmatched. The CDR3 totals 14 residues. CDR3 DNA sequence: TGTGCCAGCAGCTTGGGGGCCAGGGGGTATGGCTACACCTTC. Its translation is CASSLGARGYGYTF.

V gene TRBV5-5 combines with J gene TRBJ1-1; possibly TRBD1 for D (6 bases). Trimming removed 1 base at V and 1 base at J, with 11 bases between. Germline values: CDR1 SGHKS, CDR2 YYEKEE (reference sequence). CDR3 length equals 15 residues. This CDR3 reads CASSLNLQGNTEAFF. The CDR3, as DNA: TGTGCCAGCAGCTTGAATTTACAGGGGAACACTGAAGCTTTCTTT.

The chain uses TRBV4-3 and TRBJ2-7; possible D gene TRBD2, 6 bases. CDR1 and CDR2 (germline): LGHNA, YSLEER. Trimming left V 3 bases short and J 6 bases short, with 15 bases between. The CDR3 loop spans 14 amino acids. CDR3 coding DNA: TGCGCCAGCAGCCAGGGACCGGGAGATACCGAGCAGTACTTC. The encoded protein is CASSQGPGDTEQYF.

The rearrangement joins TRBV19 to TRBJ1-1; TRBD1 might be the D (5 bases). V was trimmed by 8 bases and J by 1 base, leaving 14 bases between them. Per germline, CDR1 LNHDA and CDR2 SQIVND (reference sequence). The CDR3 has 14 residues. The CDR3 nucleotides are TGTGCCAGTTGGCCTCCGGGGGAGAACACTGAAGCTTTCTTT. It specifies CASWPPGENTEAFF.

In DNA form, the CDR3 reads TGCGCCAGCAGCTTGGCCAGGGAAAGACGGACTGAAGCTTTCTTT. The encoded protein is CASSLARERRTEAFF. The V gene is TRBV5-1, the J gene TRBJ1-1; maybe TRBD1 (5 bases). V was cut by 0 bases and J by 5 bases, with 14 bases left in between. Germline CDR1 and CDR2: SGHRS and YFSETQ. The CDR3 consists of 15 residues.

This chain links TRBV4-1 with TRBJ1-1; 10 nucleotides line up with TRBD1. The germline gives CDR1 MGHRA, CDR2 YSYEKL. The CDR3 length is 16 residues. The V gene end was trimmed by 4 bases and the J gene end by 5 bases; junction bases not matched to a gene: 10. CDR3 bases: TGCGCCAGCAGCCTAGAACTGGGGACAGGGGTGACTGAAGCTTTCTTT. Translation: CASSLELGTGVTEAFF.

V is TRBV19 and J is TRBJ2-1; 15 bases are shared with TRBD2. This CDR3 has 18 amino acids. Germline values: CDR1 LNHDA, CDR2 SQIVND (reference sequence). Losses at the gene ends were 6 bases for V and 10 bases for J; bases not matched to a gene: 16. CDR3 protein: CASSPYRTSGGVLGEQFF. CDR3 nucleotide sequence: TGTGCCAGTAGCCCTTATAGGACTAGCGGGGGGGTATTGGGCGAGCAGTTCTTC.

The rearrangement links TRBV19 to TRBJ1-2; tentatively, D is TRBD1 (6 bases). Germline CDR1 is LNHDA and CDR2 is SQIVND (reference sequence). CDR3 length: 11 residues. Trimming stripped 11 bases from V and 11 bases from J, with 18 bases between. CDR3 bases: TGTGCCTCTCGACAGGAACAGAGGTACACCTTC. Amino acids: CASRQEQRYTF.

This clone was seen a single time. The gene calls are TRBV27 and TRBJ2-1; 10 bases line up with TRBD2. The V and J ends lost 5 bases and 9 bases, in that order; junction bases with no gene match: 10. CDR1 and CDR2 (germline): MNHEY, SMNVEV (reference sequence). The CDR3 contains 15 residues. This chain's CDR3 is CASSTWTSGGGEQFF. The DNA for the CDR3 is TGTGCCAGCAGTACATGGACTAGCGGAGGGGGTGAGCAGTTCTTC.

This chain connects TRBV9 to TRBJ2-5; TRBD2 aligns across 9 bases. CDR3 length: 15 residues. Trimming removed 6 bases from V and 2 bases from J; junction bases left unmatched: 8. The germline CDR1 and CDR2 sequences are SGDLS and YYNGEE. CDR3 in DNA: TGTGCCAGCACCCCGACTAGCGGTGCACAAGAGACCCAGTACTTC. Encoded protein: CASTPTSGAQETQYF. Combining the CDR3 with reference TRBV9 and TRBJ2-5 gives the whole variable domain DSGVTQTPKHLITATGQRVTLRCSPRSGDLSVYWYQQSLDQGLQFLIQYYNGEERAKGNILERFSAQQFPDLHSELNLSSLELGDSALYFCASTPTSGAQETQYFGPGTRLLVL.

The chain carries TRBV19 and TRBJ2-6, with D tentatively TRBD2 (6 bases). Germline V gene data show CDR1 as LNHDA and CDR2 as SQIVND (reference sequence). This CDR3 spans 17 amino acids. V was trimmed by 3 bases and J by 1 base, leaving 13 bases between them. The chain's CDR3 is CASSMQGGSSGANVLTF. DNA of the CDR3: TGTGCCAGTAGTATGCAGGGAGGTTCGTCTGGGGCCAACGTCCTGACTTTC.

The chain is built from TRBV7-2 and TRBJ2-5, with D possibly TRBD2 on 5 matching bases. CDR1 is SGHTA and CDR2 is FQGNSA in the germline V gene. The V gene lost 1 base and the J gene lost 13 bases, with 19 bases spanning the gap. The CDR3 length is 14 residues. The CDR3 spells CASSLGVRARALYF. CDR3 DNA sequence: TGTGCCAGCAGCTTAGGCGTCCGGGCGCGGGCTTTGTACTTC.

The V and J genes are TRBV19 and TRBJ1-5, with 8 nucleotides matching TRBD1. Germline-derived CDR1 and CDR2 are LNHDA and SQIVND (reference sequence). V shed 5 bases and J 3 bases; nucleotides not matched to a gene: 6. This CDR3 is 15 amino acids long. DNA for the CDR3: TGTGCCAGTAGTCCCGGACAGGGAACCAATCAGCCCCAGCATTTT. As protein: CASSPGQGTNQPQHF. The whole variable domain, remainder taken from reference TRBV19 and TRBJ1-5, is DGGITQSPKYLFRKEGQNVTLSCEQNLNHDAMYWYRQDPGQGLRLIYYSQIVNDFQKGDIAEGYSVSREKKESFPLTVTSAQKNPTAFYLCASSPGQGTNQPQHFGDGTRLSIL.

This sequence joins TRBV5-6 and TRBJ2-7; 9 nucleotides match TRBD1. Germline CDR1 SGHDT, CDR2 YYEEEE. The trim removed 4 bases at V and 3 bases at J, leaving 5 bases unmatched. CDR3 size: 14 residues. CDR3 loop: CASSTLTGGYEQYF. CDR3 DNA sequence: TGTGCCAGCAGCACCCTGACAGGGGGCTACGAGCAGTACTTC.

The rearrangement links TRBV3-1 (or the pseudogene TRBV3-2) to TRBJ2-7, with D uncertain. Germline lookup yields CDR1 LGHDT and CDR2 YNNKEL (reference sequence). CDR3 size: 15 residues. Trimming took off 1 base at V and 2 bases at J, with 12 bases between the two ends. The DNA of the CDR3 is TGTGCCAGCAGCCAAGCCCACCACCCAGCCTACGAGCAGTACTTC. Protein: CASSQAHHPAYEQYF.

The gene calls are TRBV5-6 and TRBJ2-7; 7 nucleotides align to TRBD1. The CDR3 loop spans 15 amino acids. Germline lookup yields CDR1 SGHDT and CDR2 YYEEEE. V lost 4 bases, J lost 0 bases, and 7 bases stayed unmatched. DNA for the CDR3: TGTGCCAGCAGCCCCTCAGGGACAGACTCCTACGAGCAGTACTTC. Translation: CASSPSGTDSYEQYF.

This clone was detected only once. The chain employs TRBV7-3 and TRBJ2-3; 8 bases agree with TRBD2. The CDR3 loop spans 15 amino acids. Germline loops: CDR1 SGHTA, CDR2 FQGTGA. Trimming took 8 bases from V and 0 from J; bases not matched to a gene: 7. CDR3 coding DNA: TGTGCCAGCGGGTCGGCGGGGGGTAGCACAGATACGCAGTATTTT. This sequence encodes CASGSAGGSTDTQYF.

The chain employs TRBV25-1 and TRBJ2-7; D is undetermined. The CDR3 extends over 15 amino acids. From germline, CDR1 is MGHDK and CDR2 SYGVNS. Trimming cost V 4 bases and J 2 bases, with 15 bases left between them. The DNA for the CDR3 is TGTGCCAGCAGTGGTTCAGGTGGCCGGACCTACGAGCAGTACTTC. Translation gives CASSGSGGRTYEQYF.

This chain uses TRBV6-5 with TRBJ1-4; 8 bases are a match to TRBD1. This CDR3 spans 15 amino acids. Unmatched junction bases numbered 11, after V lost 6 bases and J lost 8 bases. CDR1 is MNHEY, CDR2 SVGAGI, per germline. This chain's CDR3 is CASRPQGAVGEKLFF. CDR3 coding DNA: TGTGCCAGCAGACCCCAGGGGGCAGTTGGCGAAAAACTGTTTTTT.

The CDR3 region is CASKGRGPGANVLTF. The CDR3 nucleotides read TGTGCCAGCAAGGGCAGGGGGCCTGGGGCCAACGTCCTGACTTTC. V is TRBV6-5 and J is TRBJ2-6, with 8 bases fitting TRBD1. This CDR3 has 15 amino acids. Germline V gene data show CDR1 as MNHEY and CDR2 as SVGAGI. Trimming cost V 7 bases and J 2 bases; bases outside gene matches: 4.

V usage is TRBV7-8 and J usage is TRBJ2-7; the match to TRBD1 covers 7 bases. The length of the CDR3 is 15 residues. The J segment lost 2 bases and the V segment lost 1 base, leaving 5 bases of the junction unmatched. Per the germline V gene, CDR1 is SGHVS and CDR2 is FQNEAQ. CDR3 in DNA: TGTGCCAGCAGCTTAGTAGGCCAGGGGGCCTACGAGCAGTACTTC. It is translated as CASSLVGQGAYEQYF. Combining the CDR3 with reference TRBV7-8 and TRBJ2-7 gives the whole variable domain GAGVSQSPRYKVAKRGQDVALRCDPISGHVSLFWYQQALGQGPEFLTYFQNEAQLDKSGLPSDRFFAERPEGSVSTLKIQRTQQEDSAVYLCASSLVGQGAYEQYFGPGTRLTVT.

The genes are TRBV10-3 and TRBJ2-2; 11 positions agree with TRBD1. From germline, CDR1 is ENHRY and CDR2 SYGVKD. The ends lost 6 bases at V and 3 bases at J; junction bases unmatched: 9. This CDR3 contains 17 residues. The CDR3 DNA reads TGTGCCATCAGATTTTCCCGGGACAGGGGGGACACCGGGGAGCTGTTTTTT. This codes for CAIRFSRDRGDTGELFF.

The gene calls are TRBV9 and TRBJ2-3, with TRBD1 as a possible D gene (5 bases). Germline V gene data show CDR1 as SGDLS and CDR2 as YYNGEE. Trimming took off 4 bases at V and 1 base at J, with 13 bases between the two ends. The CDR3 is 15 residues long. The CDR3 DNA follows: TGTGCCAGCAGCCCCCAGGGCAGGGGCACAGATACGCAGTATTTT. It translates to CASSPQGRGTDTQYF.